What follows describes a single TCR beta chain. Germline CDR1 and CDR2: LNHNV and YYDKDF (reference sequence). This CDR3 is built from 13 residues. Deletions cut 4 bases from V and 2 bases from J, with 8 bases between. The sample originates from a study of blood T cell repertoires in COVID-19. TCRdb keeps only in-frame clones here, not all; method: immunoSEQ multiplex PCR. The sample lists roughly 200,000 clones, around 84% seen once, with roughly a sixth in the top ten. The chain joins TRBV15 to TRBJ1-2, with D possibly matching TRBD1 (6 bases). This receptor was taken from a man aged 40-49 years who had recovered from COVID-19. Sequencing was carried out using PBMCs or T cells enriched from blood (not recorded which). CDR3 loop: CATSKDRNYGYTF. CDR3 sequence (DNA): TGTGCCACCAGCAAAGACAGGAACTATGGCTACACCTTC.